One sample yielded the 27 T cell receptor beta chains listed below, sequenced in a study of blood T cell repertoires in COVID-19. Method: immunoSEQ multiplex PCR; TCRdb's copy keeps in-frame clones and lacks some. Altogether about 270,000 clones are present, 88% being singletons, with the ten largest covering 1%. Sequenced: PBMCs or T cells enriched from blood (not recorded which). The receptors shown here come from a woman aged 25-40 years who had recovered from COVID-19.

CDR3 bases: TGCGCCAGCAGTGAGCTAAGGACAGGGCGATCGGGGTCAGATACGCAGTATTTT. Its translation: CASSELRTGRSGSDTQYF. The J gene is TRBJ2-3, the V gene TRBV10-1, with 8 nucleotides matching TRBD1. The CDR3 loop spans 18 amino acids. Trimming removed 2 bases from V and 4 bases from J; junction bases left unmatched: 14. CDR1 is WNHNN, CDR2 SYGVQD, per germline (reference sequence).

The chain couples TRBV10-3 to TRBJ1-5; no clear D. CDR1 and CDR2 from the germline V gene are ENHRY and SYGVKD. The CDR3 totals 16 residues. The V and J ends lost 0 bases and 3 bases respectively, with 12 bases between them. The CDR3 here is CAISESVWAVNQPQHF. The CDR3 DNA reads TGTGCCATCAGTGAGTCTGTTTGGGCAGTCAATCAGCCCCAGCATTTT.

V gene TRBV6-5 combines with J gene TRBJ1-2, with a tentative D call TRBD1 (5 bases). The CDR3 sequence is 12 residues long. Looked up from germline, CDR1 is MNHEY and CDR2 is SVGAGI. V lost 7 bases and J 4 bases, leaving 10 bases between the germline ends. The chain's CDR3 is CASIDRLYGYTF. The CDR3 DNA sequence: TGTGCCAGCATAGACAGACTCTATGGCTACACCTTC.

CDR3 loop: CASSPGQGWSNQPQHF. The CDR3 bases are TGTGCCAGCAGTCCGGGACAGGGATGGAGCAATCAGCCCCAGCATTTT. This chain connects TRBV27 to TRBJ1-5, with 9 bases that match TRBD1. V gave up 5 bases and J gave up 1 base; unmatched junction bases: 6. The V gene's germline CDR1 is MNHEY and CDR2 SMNVEV (reference sequence). CDR3 length equals 16 residues.

The chain combines TRBV7-9 with TRBJ1-6, with 10 bases fitting TRBD1. V was clipped by 1 base and J by 13 bases; unmatched bases: 13. Germline CDR1 and CDR2: SEHNR and FQNEAQ (reference sequence). The CDR3 spans 17 residues. The CDR3 sequence: CASSLGPLDRGRVPLHF. The CDR3 nucleotides are TGTGCCAGCAGCTTAGGCCCTCTTGACAGGGGGCGCGTCCCCCTCCACTTT.

The genes are TRBV5-6 and TRBJ1-1; D gene ambiguous. The V end was cut by 0 bases, the J end by 3 bases, with 6 bases between. This CDR3 has 13 amino acids. CDR1 and CDR2 from the germline V gene are SGHDT and YYEEEE. The CDR3 DNA is TGTGCCAGCAGCTTGGGAGCGGACACTGAAGCTTTCTTT. This encodes CASSLGADTEAFF.

The V and J genes are TRBV5-6 and TRBJ2-7; 9 bases match TRBD1. CDR3 size: 13 residues. CDR1 SGHDT and CDR2 YYEEEE come from the germline V gene. Trimming removed 3 bases from V and 3 bases from J; junction bases left unmatched: 1. The CDR3 protein is CASSSDRGYEQYF. The CDR3 DNA reads TGTGCCAGCAGCTCGGACAGGGGCTACGAGCAGTACTTC.

The genes are TRBV11-2 and TRBJ2-1, with TRBD1 matching 9 bases. The length of the CDR3 is 13 residues. Germline CDR1 and CDR2: SGHAT and FQNNGV. Trimming cost V 8 bases and J 9 bases; bases outside gene matches: 8. CDR3 in amino acids: CASGRTGETEQFF. CDR3 nucleotides: TGTGCCAGCGGTCGGACAGGGGAGACTGAGCAGTTCTTC.

V usage is TRBV27 and J usage is TRBJ2-7; TRBD1 agrees at 7 bases. Trimming cost V 5 bases and J 4 bases; bases outside gene matches: 17. The CDR3 spans 17 residues. Germline V gene sequence: CDR1 MNHEY, CDR2 SMNVEV (reference sequence). The CDR3: CASSPSGRGSVSYEQYF. The DNA for the CDR3 is TGTGCCAGCAGTCCCTCGGGCAGGGGGTCTGTGTCGTACGAGCAGTACTTC.

The rearrangement joins TRBV28 to TRBJ2-7; maybe TRBD1 (5 bases). The V end lost 4 bases, the J end lost 4 bases, and 17 bases lay between the germline ends. From germline, CDR1 is MDHEN and CDR2 SYDVKM. The length of the CDR3 is 15 residues. CDR3 DNA: TGTGCCAGCAGTTCCCCAAGTGGGGCCCTGTACGAGCAGTACTTC. It translates to CASSSPSGALYEQYF.

The chain uses TRBV9 and TRBJ1-2; D not resolved. The CDR3 is made up of 13 amino acids. Germline CDR1 SGDLS, CDR2 YYNGEE. V shed 6 bases and J shed 6 bases, with 15 bases lying between them. This CDR3 reads CASNLPPYNGYTF. Here the CDR3 DNA reads TGTGCCAGCAACTTGCCCCCTTATAATGGCTACACCTTC.

V is TRBV4-3 and J is TRBJ1-4, with D possibly TRBD1 on 5 matching bases. Trimming shortened V by 0 bases and J by 7 bases, and 18 bases separated the two germline ends. From germline, CDR1 is LGHNA and CDR2 YSLEER. The CDR3 is 17 amino acids. The CDR3: CASSQDSGRDRLEKLFF. The CDR3 bases are TGCGCCAGCAGCCAAGATAGCGGTAGGGACCGCCTTGAAAAACTGTTTTTT.

This clone was seen just once. The gene calls are TRBV6-2 or TRBV6-3 and TRBJ2-2; 9 positions match TRBD2. CDR3 length equals 18 residues. V shed 4 bases and J 0 bases; nucleotides not matched to a gene: 9. Germline-derived CDR1 and CDR2 are MNHEY and SVGEGT. Here the CDR3 reads CASSLSKQRGANTGELFF. As DNA, the CDR3 is TGTGCCAGCAGTTTATCCAAACAGCGGGGGGCGAACACCGGGGAGCTGTTTTTT.

This clone was counted a few times. The chain links TRBV11-3 to TRBJ2-3; D is possibly TRBD1 (6 bases). Germline assignment: CDR1 SGHNT and CDR2 YENEEA. This CDR3 comprises 14 residues. V shed 5 bases and J shed 0 bases, with 9 bases lying between them. CDR3 nucleotides: TGTGCCAGCAGCCAAGGGGGTAGCACAGATACGCAGTATTTT. Translating it yields CASSQGGSTDTQYF.

The chain employs TRBV6-5 and TRBJ2-3, with TRBD1 matching 7 bases. Trimming cost V 11 bases and J 1 base; bases outside gene matches: 12. The germline gives CDR1 MNHEY, CDR2 SVGAGI. CDR3 length equals 15 residues. As DNA, the CDR3 is TGTGCCTCTCCGAGGGGGCCCCTCCGCACAGATACGCAGTATTTT. Translating gives CASPRGPLRTDTQYF.

This clone showed up just a few times. J is TRBJ1-2 and V is TRBV19; tentative D call: TRBD1 (5 bases). CDR3 length: 16 amino acids. Germline V gene sequence: CDR1 LNHDA, CDR2 SQIVND (reference sequence). The CDR3 bases are TGTGCTACTAGCCTCCTCGGGCGGGGGACGAGCTATGGCTACACCTTC. The encoded protein is CATSLLGRGTSYGYTF. Using reference TRBV19 and TRBJ1-2 for the parts outside the CDR3, the full variable domain is DGGITQSPKYLFRKEGQNVTLSCEQNLNHDAMYWYRQDPGQGLRLIYYSQIVNDFQKGDIAEGYSVSREKKESFPLTVTSAQKNPTAFYLCATSLLGRGTSYGYTFGSGTRLTVV.

The chain links TRBV7-2 to TRBJ1-2; D not resolved. The CDR3 sequence is 14 residues long. CDR1 and CDR2 (germline): SGHTA, FQGNSA. V dropped 5 bases and J dropped 4 bases, with 14 bases sitting between them. This CDR3 is CASSATGIFYGYTF. The CDR3 DNA reads TGTGCCAGCAGCGCGACCGGGATTTTCTATGGCTACACCTTC.

The rearrangement links TRBV6-5 to TRBJ2-7; 8 bases are shared with TRBD1. Germline CDR1 is MNHEY and CDR2 is SVGAGI. The CDR3 spans 13 residues. The junction had 9 bases not matched to a gene; V was cut back by 10 bases and J by 4 bases. The CDR3 region has the DNA TGTGCCACCCTAGGGACAGGTCCATACGAGCAGTACTTC. The encoded protein is CATLGTGPYEQYF.

This chain uses TRBV19 with TRBJ2-7, with D possibly being TRBD1 (6 bases). V was trimmed by 1 base and J by 1 base, leaving 8 bases between them. The CDR3 extends over 14 amino acids. CDR1 is LNHDA and CDR2 is SQIVND in the germline V gene (reference sequence). CDR3 coding DNA: TGTGCCAGTAGTATAGTTGGGACATCCTACGAGCAGTACTTC. Protein sequence: CASSIVGTSYEQYF.

This rearrangement joins TRBV7-9 to TRBJ2-5, with D uncertain. Germline assignment: CDR1 SEHNR and CDR2 FQNEAQ (reference sequence). V lost 5 bases and J lost 1, with 14 bases in between. The CDR3 is made up of 15 amino acids. The CDR3 region is CASSPVAGSQETQYF. As DNA, the CDR3 is TGTGCCAGCAGCCCAGTAGCCGGGTCCCAAGAGACCCAGTACTTC. The full variable domain, in which reference TRBV7-9 and TRBJ2-5 provide the parts outside the CDR3, is DTGVSQNPRHKITKRGQNVTFRCDPISEHNRLYWYRQTLGQGPEFLTYFQNEAQLEKSRLLSDRFSAERPKGSFSTLEIQRTEQGDSAMYLCASSPVAGSQETQYFGPGTRLLVL.

V and J are TRBV28 and TRBJ2-7, with 8 bases identical to TRBD1. The junction had 7 bases not matched to a gene; V was cut back by 6 bases and J by 0 bases. The CDR3 runs 15 residues. The germline V gene has CDR1 MDHEN and CDR2 SYDVKM. The CDR3 region is CASRLRTGYSYEQYF. The CDR3 nucleotides are TGTGCCAGCAGGCTCAGGACAGGGTACTCCTACGAGCAGTACTTC. Together with reference TRBV28 and TRBJ2-7, the CDR3 gives the full variable domain: DVKVTQSSRYLVKRTGEKVFLECVQDMDHENMFWYRQDPGLGLRLIYFSYDVKMKEKGDIPEGYSVSREKKERFSLILESASTNQTSMYLCASRLRTGYSYEQYFGPGTRLTVT.

V usage is TRBV5-4 and J usage is TRBJ2-7; 10 nucleotides agree with TRBD2. CDR1 is SGHNT and CDR2 is YYREEE in the germline V gene (reference sequence). The ends lost 0 bases at V and 5 bases at J; junction bases unmatched: 5. CDR3 length: 15 residues. The CDR3 is CASSLVLAGVNEQYF. CDR3 nucleotide sequence: TGTGCCAGCAGCTTGGTCCTAGCGGGAGTTAACGAGCAGTACTTC.

This chain links TRBV5-6 with TRBJ1-1, with 9 nucleotides matching TRBD1. CDR1 is SGHDT, CDR2 YYEEEE, per germline. V gave up 4 bases and J gave up 3 bases; unmatched junction bases: 7. This CDR3 spans 15 amino acids. The CDR3 sequence: CASSPLQGADTEAFF. DNA of the CDR3: TGTGCCAGCAGCCCCCTACAGGGGGCCGACACTGAAGCTTTCTTT.

The chain uses TRBV5-1 and TRBJ2-3; a possible D gene is TRBD1 (5 bases). The CDR3 length is 17 residues. V was pared by 0 bases and J by 2 bases, with 16 bases between. CDR1 and CDR2 (germline): SGHRS, YFSETQ. CDR3 nucleotide sequence: TGCGCCAGCAGCTTGGACAAGGCAGGGCCCAACACAGATACGCAGTATTTT. It yields the protein CASSLDKAGPNTDTQYF.

The V call is TRBV7-9, the J call TRBJ1-1; D may be TRBD1 (5 bases). This CDR3 contains 14 residues. V was trimmed by 1 base and J by 1 base, leaving 7 bases between them. The germline CDR1 and CDR2 sequences are SEHNR and FQNEAQ (reference sequence). The CDR3 loop is CASSLGGPNTEAFF. CDR3 DNA: TGTGCCAGCAGCTTAGGGGGCCCGAACACTGAAGCTTTCTTT.

The V gene is TRBV19, the J gene TRBJ2-2; 7 bases match TRBD1. Germline trimming cut 7 bases from V and 1 base from J; bases unmatched to any gene: 6. This CDR3 contains 15 residues. Germline V gene sequence: CDR1 LNHDA, CDR2 SQIVND (reference sequence). The CDR3 bases are TGTGCCAGTAACCCCAGGGGGTGGAACACCGGGGAGCTGTTTTTT. It translates to CASNPRGWNTGELFF.

This clone has more than one count but fewer than ten. The chain recombines TRBV5-5 with TRBJ2-7, with 7 bases fitting TRBD1. The germline V gene encodes CDR1 SGHKS and CDR2 YYEKEE (reference sequence). CDR3 size: 14 residues. The junction had 5 bases not matched to a gene; V was cut back by 4 bases and J by 1 base. The CDR3 coding sequence is TGTGCCAGCAGCGCCTCGACAGGGTCCTACGAGCAGTACTTC. This gives the protein CASSASTGSYEQYF.